By share of the sample, the clone carrying this T cell receptor beta chain is medium-sized. In TCRdb, the 5' RACE reads were re-called with MiXCR into one record per CDR3 protein. The sample lists over 9,500 distinct CDR3 sequences; around 3.7% were seen once. The sample comes from a study of spatial heterogeneity in lung cancer. This CDR3 has 16 residues. V was clipped by 2 bases and J by 1 base, with 16 bases between them. CDR1 and CDR2 (germline): DFQATT, SNEGSKA (reference sequence). Time point specified: sample taken at primary tumor resection. Sequencing was performed on whole RNA extracted from tumor and nontumor lung tissue, or from frozen PBMC, and the material was left unsorted.

This TCR was sampled from a male donor with early-stage non-small cell lung cancer. This rearrangement joins TRBV20-1 to TRBJ2-3; a possible D gene is TRBD1 (5 bases). The material was normal lung tissue next to the tumor, obtained at surgery. The CDR3 bases are TGCAGTGCTAGACCCTCAGGGAAGATCGGCACAGATACGCAGTATTTT. Amino acid sequence: CSARPSGKIGTDTQYF.